This paragraph covers one T cell receptor (beta chain) sequence. The junction shows a germline mismatch at one end, possibly a read error. This entry belongs to a study of blood T cells in healthy people across ages. Germline assignment: CDR1 LGHDT and CDR2 YNNKEL (reference sequence). CDR3 size: 14 residues. PCR was performed a second time for roughly 7 to 11 cycles using a sample-barcoded 5' primer and a J-beta primer mix. A single record per CDR3 protein comes from TCRdb applying MiXCR to the 5' RACE reads. The sample holds about 730,000 distinct CDR3 sequences, 35% to 45% seen once. The sequencing input was blood. This TCR was sampled from a woman between 55 and 75 years old in good health. This chain connects TRBV3-1 to TRBJ1-2; the D is unclear. The CDR3 region has the DNA TGTGCCAGCAGCCAAGGGGGAAACGACTATGGCTGCACCTTC. Translated, it gives CASSQGGNDYGCTF.